Listed below are T cell receptor beta chains from one sample, sequenced in a study of cytotoxic CD8 clonotypes in ibrutinib-treated CLL. Sequencing was performed with immunoSEQ multiplex PCR; in TCRdb, only in-frame clones are kept and a portion is missing. The sample lists 200,000 to 250,000 clones, 60% to 80% occurring once. The material sequenced was PBMCs, taken after 12 months of ibrutinib treatment. Receptor source: a human donor with chronic lymphocytic leukemia. Each CDR3 is given with its conserved first and last residue. Each record gives: V gene, D gene, J gene, clone size, CDR3 DNA, CDR3 protein. D genes are given only for firm matches. Part of the rows lack a size; the others show once, few, many or a class for expanded clones.

>TRBV7-2|NA|TRBJ2-5|few
TGTGCCAGCAGCTTGGGAGGGGGGCCCCAAGAGACCCAGTACTTC
CASSLGGGPQETQYF
>TRBV9|NA|TRBJ2-1|NA
TGTGCCAGCAGCGTGAGCGGTGACTCCTACAATGAGCAGTTCTTC
CASSVSGDSYNEQFF
>TRBV5-4|TRBD1|TRBJ2-2|NA
TGTGCCAGCAGCCCGGGACAGGGGAGCCCCGGGGAGCTGTTTTTT
CASSPGQGSPGELFF
>TRBV7-2|NA|TRBJ2-5|NA
TGTGCCAGCAGCTTTAAGGGGCACCAAGAGACCCAGTACTTC
CASSFKGHQETQYF
>TRBV6-1|TRBD1|TRBJ1-5|NA
TGTGCCAGCAGGGGACAGACGAGCAATCAGCCCCAGCATTTT
CASRGQTSNQPQHF
>TRBV10-3|TRBD2|TRBJ2-5|few
TGTGCCACGACGGGACTAGCGGGAGCAGAGACCCAGTACTTC
CATTGLAGAETQYF
>TRBV4-1|NA|TRBJ2-7|NA
TGCGCCAGCAGCCAAGCCCTACCATCCTACGAGCAGTACTTC
CASSQALPSYEQYF
>TRBV19|NA|TRBJ2-2|NA
TGTGCCAGTAGTTACCAACACAGGGTCCCCGGGGAGCTGTTTTTT
CASSYQHRVPGELFF
>TRBV28|NA|TRBJ2-7|NA
TGTGCCAGCAGGGCGGGGCAGGGAACCTACGAGCAGTACTTC
CASRAGQGTYEQYF
>TRBV18|NA|TRBJ2-7|NA
TGTGCCAGCTCACCACTGGAGACCAAGGCCTACGAGCAGTACTTC
CASSPLETKAYEQYF
>TRBV5-1|NA|TRBJ2-1|NA
TGCGCCAGCAGCCTCTCCCAGACCGGAAACAATGAGCAGTTCTTC
CASSLSQTGNNEQFF
>TRBV5-4|NA|TRBJ1-1|NA
TGTGCCAGCAGCTTGCCGAGCAGCACTGAAGCTTTCTTT
CASSLPSSTEAFF